This is a list of T cell receptor beta chains from one sample in a study of PD-L1 blockade in urothelial cancer. Generated by immunoSEQ multiplex PCR, the TCRdb table keeps only in-frame clones and is missing some. The table has under 70,000 clones, over 75% seen once. This sample comprised PBMCs, obtained around atezolizumab (anti-PD-L1) treatment. The origin of the receptors is a man between 70 and 80 years old with urothelial cancer. The CDR3 runs from the conserved cysteine through the conserved F or W. Fields, in order: J gene, V gene, CDR3 protein.

TRBJ2-7 | TRBV6-6 | CASSYQGHIYEQYF
TRBJ2-1 | TRBV7-3 | CASRFDRGSYNEQFF
TRBJ2-3 | TRBV7-9 | CASSSAGVRHRYAYF
TRBJ2-7 | TRBV10-3 | CAISGSQGLAQGEQYF
TRBJ1-4 | TRBV2 | CASTKDRGGEKLFF
TRBJ1-2 | TRBV6-1 | CASSEYHSGTSSYGYTF
TRBJ1-1 | TRBV6-5 | CASTPSGRATEAFF
TRBJ2-3 | TRBV7-3 | CASSLTPTSLTDTQYF
TRBJ1-4 | TRBV27 | CASSLVGQGSGEKLFF
TRBJ2-7 | TRBV19 | CASTKTGGREQYF
TRBJ2-5 | TRBV7-8 | CASSPGGTSGTGVGTQYF
TRBJ2-7 | TRBV7-9 | CASSFEKGQGGNEQYF
TRBJ1-4 | TRBV6-1 | CASMGRGQGYEKLFF
TRBJ2-2 | TRBV5-1 | CASSRDRGNTGELFF
TRBJ1-1 | TRBV5-4 | CASTPDPGTVNTEAFF
TRBJ2-2 | TRBV4-1 | CASSQGTGTGGIGELFF
TRBJ2-1 | TRBV29-1 | CSVDGLAGVDEQFF
TRBJ2-2 | TRBV19 | CASQGQLNTGELFF
TRBJ2-7 | TRBV7-3 | CASSSLAGRSYEQYF
TRBJ1-5 | TRBV27 | CASSLWGAQPQHF
TRBJ2-3 | TRBV7-6 | CASSLERGDTQYF
TRBJ2-1 | TRBV23-1 | CASTPKNSRTTVRSYNEQFF
TRBJ2-5 | TRBV2 | CASNLQGARGETQYF
TRBJ2-5 | TRBV11-3 | CASSQGVTQYF
TRBJ2-5 | TRBV27 | CASSFRDFQETQYF
TRBJ2-7 | TRBV7-8 | CASSRQGASHEQYF
TRBJ2-3 | TRBV2 | CASSVGTSGNRYAYF
TRBJ2-1 | TRBV7-8 | CASSGSGIARFFPYNEQFF
TRBJ1-2 | TRBV4-1 | CASRRTGDRQLANYGYTF
TRBJ2-7 | TRBV9 | CASGRQGSYEQYF
TRBJ1-3 | TRBV18 | CASSLTQAGNTIYF
TRBJ1-5 | TRBV19 | CASSFQGRTQPQHF
TRBJ2-1 | TRBV7-6 | CASSYSGRATYNEQFF
TRBJ2-5 | TRBV7-7 | CASSLGLAEETQYF
TRBJ2-4 | TRBV19 | CASIGAGTAQAKNIQYF
TRBJ2-2 | TRBV7-9 | CASSLSGDGELFF
TRBJ1-1 | TRBV2 | CASSTDRGSEAFF
TRBJ2-1 | TRBV7-9 | CASSSSTGEDYNEQFF
TRBJ1-2 | TRBV19 | CASSSRLGGANYGYTF
TRBJ2-7 | TRBV2 | CASQLSSYEQYF
TRBJ2-3 | TRBV7-9 | CASSPSRRTSTDTQYF
TRBJ1-5 | TRBV28 | CASSPLVDSSNQPQHF
TRBJ2-4 | TRBV4-1 | CASSQTVGNIQYF
TRBJ1-2 | TRBV15 | CATSKTGGSILDYGYTF
TRBJ2-3 | TRBV25-1 | CASSESGLAGMDTQYF
TRBJ2-1 | TRBV6-6 | CASSYAESSYNEQFF
TRBJ1-1 | TRBV4-1 | CASSRSGRTEAFF
TRBJ2-1 | TRBV10-3 | CAISGRGRESGDEQFF
TRBJ1-4 | TRBV5-5 | CASSTGTINEKLFF
TRBJ2-1 | TRBV14 | CASSQLSGSGGNEQFF
TRBJ2-3 | TRBV5-4 | CASSSPLLAGGADTQYF
TRBJ1-1 | TRBV5-1 | CASSLGGGGRNTEAFF
TRBJ1-1 | TRBV6-4 | CASREPRDSPAFF
TRBJ1-1 | TRBV27 | CASSFQGGNTEAFF
TRBJ1-1 | TRBV27 | CASSPSPPPGGTEAFF